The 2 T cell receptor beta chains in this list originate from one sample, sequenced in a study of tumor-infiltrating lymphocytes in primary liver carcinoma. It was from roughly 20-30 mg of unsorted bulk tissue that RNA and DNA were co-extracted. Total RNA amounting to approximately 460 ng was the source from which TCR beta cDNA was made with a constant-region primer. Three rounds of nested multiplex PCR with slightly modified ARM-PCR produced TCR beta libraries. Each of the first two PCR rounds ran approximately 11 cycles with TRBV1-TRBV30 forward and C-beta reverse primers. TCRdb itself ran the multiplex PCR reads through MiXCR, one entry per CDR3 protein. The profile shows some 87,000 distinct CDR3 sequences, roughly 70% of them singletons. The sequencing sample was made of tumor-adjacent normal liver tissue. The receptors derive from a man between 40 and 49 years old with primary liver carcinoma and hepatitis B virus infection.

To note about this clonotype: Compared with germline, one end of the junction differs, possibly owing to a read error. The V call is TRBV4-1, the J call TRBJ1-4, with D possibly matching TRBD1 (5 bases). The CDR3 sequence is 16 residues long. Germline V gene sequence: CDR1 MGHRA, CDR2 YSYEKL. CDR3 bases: TGTGCCAGCAGCCAAGTACCCGGGACCAGAAACGAAAAACTGTTTTTT. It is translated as CASSQVPGTRNEKLFF.

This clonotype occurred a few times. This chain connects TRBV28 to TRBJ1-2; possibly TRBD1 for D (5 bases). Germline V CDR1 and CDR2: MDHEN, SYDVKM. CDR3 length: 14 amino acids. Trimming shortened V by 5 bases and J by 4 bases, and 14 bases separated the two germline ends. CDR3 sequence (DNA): TGTGCCAGCAGTAGCCAGGGAATAAGCTATGGCTACACCTTC. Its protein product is CASSSQGISYGYTF.